The entry that follows covers one TCR beta chain sequence. This entry comes from a study of blood T cell repertoires in COVID-19. The data were produced by immunoSEQ multiplex PCR, yet TCRdb's version contains in-frame clones alone and is incomplete. The data show 200,000 or so clones, over 75% seen once. The CDR3 is made up of 12 amino acids. The germline CDR1 and CDR2 sequences are MNHEY and SVGAGI. V gave up 5 bases and J gave up 7 bases, with 6 bases separating them. Input material: peripheral blood. This receptor was obtained from a man at least 80 years old with acute or convalescent COVID-19. The V and J genes are TRBV6-5 and TRBJ1-6; D gene ambiguous. CDR3 region: CASSRSNSPLHF. CDR3 bases: TGTGCCAGCAGTAGGAGCAATTCACCCCTCCACTTT.